Each of the 32 T cell receptor beta chains below was sequenced from the same sample in a study of T cell changes during pregnancy in multiple sclerosis. Sequencing was performed with immunoSEQ multiplex PCR; in TCRdb, only in-frame clones are kept and a portion is missing. The table lists approximately 37,000 clones, 75% to 95% of them singletons. The specimen was CD4+ T cells from peripheral blood mononuclear cells, collected in the third trimester of pregnancy. All receptors come from a female donor in good health, enrolled as a control in a pregnancy study.

This chain connects TRBV13 to TRBJ2-7, with D tentatively TRBD1 (5 bases). With 1 base removed from V and 4 bases from J, the gap between germline ends came to 5 bases. CDR1 and CDR2 (germline): PRHDT, FYEKMQ (reference sequence). The CDR3 is made up of 12 amino acids. CDR3 amino acids: CASSLEGYEQYF. CDR3 DNA: TGTGCCAGCAGCTTAGAGGGGTACGAGCAGTACTTC. Together with reference TRBV13 and TRBJ2-7, the CDR3 gives the full variable domain: AAGVIQSPRHLIKEKRETATLKCYPIPRHDTVYWYQQGPGQDPQFLISFYEKMQSDKGSIPDRFSAQQFSDYHSELNMSSLELGDSALYFCASSLEGYEQYFGPGTRLTVT.

This clone appeared once. The V and J genes are TRBV2 and TRBJ2-7, with D perhaps TRBD2 (5 bases). The V end was cut by 9 bases, the J end by 6 bases, with 12 bases between. Germline CDR1 is SNHLY and CDR2 is FYNNEI. The CDR3 runs 11 residues. CDR3 loop: CASYLGAEQYF. The CDR3 nucleotides are TGTGCCAGTTACTTGGGAGCCGAGCAGTACTTC.

This clone showed up just once. The chain has TRBV6-1 and TRBJ2-3, with 12 bases fitting TRBD2. The ends lost 0 bases at V and 3 bases at J; junction bases unmatched: 4. The V gene's germline CDR1 is MNHNS and CDR2 SASEGT. CDR3 size: 17 residues. The CDR3 reads CASSEASGTSGTDTQYF. CDR3 bases: TGTGCCAGCAGTGAAGCCTCCGGGACTAGCGGGACAGATACGCAGTATTTT.

The chain joins TRBV19 to TRBJ1-4; possible D gene TRBD1, 6 bases. Germline assignment: CDR1 LNHDA and CDR2 SQIVND (reference sequence). This CDR3 comprises 13 residues. Trimming took off 10 bases at V and 6 bases at J, with 15 bases between the two ends. The CDR3 DNA sequence: TGTGCCACGGCGGGGGCTACATATGAAAAACTGTTTTTT. Amino acids: CATAGATYEKLFF.

The J gene is TRBJ2-2, the V gene TRBV7-3, with 7 bases lining up with TRBD1. CDR1 and CDR2 (germline): SGHTA, FQGTGA. The ends lost 0 bases at V and 2 bases at J; junction bases unmatched: 9. CDR3 length equals 18 residues. The DNA of the CDR3 is TGTGCCAGCAGCTTAACGTTAACGGCAGGGGGTAACACCGGGGAGCTGTTTTTT. Its translation: CASSLTLTAGGNTGELFF.

The chain links TRBV5-3 to TRBJ2-4, with TRBD2 matching 7 bases. TRBV5-3 is labeled an ORF, and its function is uncertain. The length of the CDR3 is 16 residues. J was trimmed by 3 bases and V by 6 bases; bases with no gene match: 12. The CDR3 DNA reads TGTGCCAGAACCACGGGGGAGCGGGGAAACAAAAACATTCAGTACTTC. It yields the protein CARTTGERGNKNIQYF.

V gene TRBV2 combines with J gene TRBJ1-4; 8 nucleotides match TRBD1. The length of the CDR3 is 15 residues. Germline CDR1 and CDR2: SNHLY and FYNNEI. The J segment lost 6 bases and the V segment lost 4 bases, leaving 7 bases of the junction unmatched. The CDR3: CASSGTGSGYEKLFF. DNA for the CDR3: TGTGCCAGCAGTGGGACAGGGAGCGGGTATGAAAAACTGTTTTTT.

The chain employs TRBV5-4 and TRBJ1-2; 9 positions match TRBD1. CDR1 is SGHNT, CDR2 YYREEE, per germline (reference sequence). The CDR3 extends over 15 amino acids. Trimming at V came to 5 bases and at J to 1 base, leaving 6 bases not matched to a gene. The CDR3 coding sequence is TGTGCCAGCAGACCACAGGGGGCTGGTAACTATGGCTACACCTTC. Encoded protein: CASRPQGAGNYGYTF.

This chain connects TRBV5-5 to TRBJ1-1; D is perhaps TRBD1 (6 bases). From germline, CDR1 is SGHKS and CDR2 YYEKEE (reference sequence). The CDR3 extends over 17 amino acids. The ends were cut back, 3 bases at V and 2 bases at J, with 20 bases in the middle. DNA for the CDR3: TGTGCCAGCAGCTCTATTTGGGGTGGGGGCCTCAACACTGAAGCTTTCTTT. Translating gives CASSSIWGGGLNTEAFF.

The chain couples TRBV28 to TRBJ1-2, with unresolved D. This CDR3 has 12 amino acids. The germline V gene has CDR1 MDHEN and CDR2 SYDVKM. V was pared by 6 bases and J by 5 bases, with 10 bases between. The DNA for the CDR3 is TGTGCCAGCAGCTCGACTGAGTATGGCTACACCTTC. As protein: CASSSTEYGYTF.

This chain links TRBV28 with TRBJ2-7; 8 bases agree with TRBD2. The J segment lost 2 bases and the V segment lost 3 bases, leaving 0 bases of the junction unmatched. Germline V gene lookup returns CDR1 MDHEN and CDR2 SYDVKM. CDR3 length: 13 residues. The CDR3 region has the DNA TGTGCCAGCAGTTTTAGCGGGGCCTACGAGCAGTACTTC. Its translation is CASSFSGAYEQYF.

The rearrangement joins TRBV6-5 to TRBJ2-7; weak D call: TRBD1 (6 bases). Trimming took off 6 bases at V and 6 bases at J, with 18 bases between the two ends. Germline loops: CDR1 MNHEY, CDR2 SVGAGI. The CDR3 is made up of 14 amino acids. The CDR3 sequence is CASSSQGRGREQYF. The CDR3 coding sequence is TGTGCCAGCAGCTCACAGGGTCGAGGCCGCGAGCAGTACTTC.

The J gene is TRBJ2-2, the V gene TRBV19; D is perhaps TRBD2 (7 bases). The CDR3 totals 15 residues. Deletions cut 1 base from V and 4 bases from J, with 10 bases between. Germline V CDR1 and CDR2: LNHDA, SQIVND (reference sequence). CDR3 nucleotides: TGTGCCAGTAGTATAGTTAGGGGGGGCACCGGGGAGCTGTTTTTT. This encodes CASSIVRGGTGELFF.

This sequence joins TRBV9 and TRBJ1-2, with D tentatively TRBD1 (5 bases). V was trimmed by 0 bases and J by 0 bases, leaving 15 bases between them. Germline-derived CDR1 and CDR2 are SGDLS and YYNGEE. CDR3 size: 17 residues. CDR3 in amino acids: CASSVGRDSDTNYGYTF. CDR3 bases: TGTGCCAGCAGCGTAGGCCGGGACTCGGATACTAACTATGGCTACACCTTC.

In DNA form, the CDR3 reads TGTGCCAGCAGCTTGGCCGGGGGTACTACTTCCTACGAGCAGTACTTC. Amino acids: CASSLAGGTTSYEQYF. The chain has TRBV5-5 and TRBJ2-7; D is perhaps TRBD2 (6 bases). This CDR3 has 16 amino acids. Germline CDR1 reads SGHKS; CDR2 reads YYEKEE (reference sequence). The V end lost 0 bases, the J end lost 1 base, and 14 bases lay between the germline ends.

This chain connects TRBV10-3 to TRBJ2-1; 8 nucleotides match TRBD1. Germline lookup yields CDR1 ENHRY and CDR2 SYGVKD. CDR3 size: 16 residues. With 0 bases clipped from V and 9 bases from J, the junction kept 10 bases outside the gene matches. The CDR3 loop is CAISESTRTGIVEQFF. The DNA of the CDR3 is TGTGCCATCAGTGAGTCGACCCGGACAGGGATAGTTGAGCAGTTCTTC.

The chain has TRBV18 and TRBJ2-2; maybe TRBD1 (6 bases). Germline CDR1 and CDR2: KGHSH and LQKENI. The CDR3 is 15 amino acids. V was cut by 1 base and J by 6 bases, with 12 bases left in between. This CDR3 is CASSPRRQAPGELFF. The DNA of the CDR3 is TGTGCCAGCTCACCACGCCGACAGGCCCCCGGGGAGCTGTTTTTT.

The gene calls are TRBV7-2 and TRBJ1-1, with D possibly being TRBD1 (6 bases). V lost 5 bases and J lost 1, with 8 bases in between. Germline values: CDR1 SGHTA, CDR2 FQGNSA. CDR3 length equals 13 residues. The CDR3 is CASSRGGNTEAFF. CDR3 DNA sequence: TGTGCCAGCAGCAGGGGGGGGAACACTGAAGCTTTCTTT.

The rearrangement joins TRBV12-5 to TRBJ2-3; 7 nucleotides align to TRBD1. The CDR3 loop spans 13 amino acids. V shed 6 bases and J 6 bases; nucleotides not matched to a gene: 6. In germline, CDR1 is LGHNT, CDR2 FRNRAP. The chain's CDR3 is CASGLTGSDTQYF. The CDR3 DNA reads as TGTGCTAGTGGCTTGACAGGGTCGGATACGCAGTATTTT. Using reference TRBV12-5 and TRBJ2-3 for the parts outside the CDR3, the full variable domain is DARVTQTPRHKVTEMGQEVTMRCQPILGHNTVFWYRQTMMQGLELLAYFRNRAPLDDSGMPKDRFSAEMPDATLATLKIQPSEPRDSAVYFCASGLTGSDTQYFGPGTRLTVL.

The count of this clone is one. The chain has TRBV30 and TRBJ2-1; 8 positions match TRBD2. Germline V lookup: CDR1 GTSNPN, CDR2 SVGIG (reference sequence). The CDR3 loop spans 15 amino acids. V was clipped by 2 bases and J by 4 bases; unmatched bases: 7. This CDR3 is CAWSRRGATYNEQFF. The CDR3 DNA reads as TGTGCCTGGAGTCGGCGGGGGGCGACGTACAATGAGCAGTTCTTC.

The J gene is TRBJ2-5, the V gene TRBV10-1; weak D call: TRBD2 (6 bases). The V end was cut by 0 bases, the J end by 5 bases, with 10 bases between. The CDR3 has 14 residues. Germline CDR1 is WNHNN and CDR2 is SYGVQD (reference sequence). CDR3 protein: CASSESLATETQYF. CDR3 bases: TGCGCCAGCAGTGAGTCGCTAGCGACGGAGACCCAGTACTTC.

The V gene is TRBV18, the J gene TRBJ2-5; 7 positions agree with TRBD1. Germline CDR1 reads KGHSH; CDR2 reads LQKENI. The CDR3 loop spans 14 amino acids. V lost 3 bases, J lost 1 base, and 2 bases stayed unmatched. The CDR3 nucleotides are TGTGCCAGCTCACCCGGGACAGTCCAAGAGACCCAGTACTTC. Its protein product is CASSPGTVQETQYF.

The V gene is TRBV29-1, the J gene TRBJ2-3, with TRBD2 as a possible D gene (6 bases). Deletions cut 6 bases from V and 0 bases from J, with 16 bases between. The germline CDR1 and CDR2 sequences are SQVTM and ANQGSEA. CDR3 length equals 15 residues. The CDR3 reads CSVPPGGTSTDTQYF. The CDR3 nucleotides read TGCAGCGTCCCCCCCGGCGGGACTAGCACAGATACGCAGTATTTT.

Remarks on this clone: An end of the junction differs from the germline gene, which may be a read error. This sequence joins TRBV20-1 and TRBJ2-1; D gene ambiguous. The CDR3 has 11 amino acids. From germline, CDR1 is DFQATT and CDR2 SNEGSKA (reference sequence). The CDR3 is CSASSHNEQFF. CDR3 DNA: TGCAGTGCTAGCTCCCACAATGAGCAGTTCTTC.

This chain joins TRBV6-1 and TRBJ1-5, with D possibly being TRBD1 (6 bases). Trimming left V 10 bases short and J 2 bases short, with 12 bases between. The CDR3 is made up of 13 amino acids. Germline V gives CDR1 MNHNS, CDR2 SASEGT. The CDR3 loop is CAIWGGGNQPQHF. The DNA for the CDR3 is TGTGCCATTTGGGGGGGCGGCAATCAGCCCCAGCATTTT.

The chain carries TRBV30 and TRBJ2-1; the D gene is possibly TRBD2 (6 bases). CDR1 and CDR2 from the germline V gene are GTSNPN and SVGIG (reference sequence). The CDR3 extends over 14 amino acids. V lost 4 bases to trimming and J lost 1 base, with 11 bases between them. In DNA form, the CDR3 reads TGTGCCTGGATTCTAGCGCGTTCCTACAATGAGCAGTTCTTC. It encodes CAWILARSYNEQFF. Using reference TRBV30 and TRBJ2-1 for the parts outside the CDR3, the full variable domain is SQTIHQWPATLVQPVGSPLSLECTVEGTSNPNLYWYRQAAGRGLQLLFYSVGIGQISSEVPQNLSASRPQDRQFILSSKKLLLSDSGFYLCAWILARSYNEQFFGPGTRLTVL.

The rearrangement uses TRBV27 and TRBJ2-2; 7 nucleotides line up with TRBD1. Unmatched junction bases numbered 9, after V lost 1 base and J lost 4 bases. CDR3 size: 17 residues. In germline, CDR1 is MNHEY, CDR2 SMNVEV (reference sequence). Here the CDR3 reads CASSLLWLGQSTGELFF. The CDR3 nucleotides read TGTGCCAGCAGTTTATTGTGGTTGGGACAGAGCACCGGGGAGCTGTTTTTT.

The chain carries TRBV7-9 and TRBJ2-7; TRBD2 matches at 7 bases. CDR1 is SEHNR and CDR2 is FQNEAQ in the germline V gene (reference sequence). The CDR3 is 16 amino acids. The V and J ends lost 1 base and 6 bases, in that order; junction bases with no gene match: 12. CDR3 amino acids: CASSLGPGGGAGEQYF. The CDR3 region has the DNA TGTGCCAGCAGCTTAGGCCCGGGAGGAGGGGCGGGCGAGCAGTACTTC.

Only one count was recorded for this clone. The rearrangement joins TRBV28 to TRBJ1-2, with D possibly being TRBD1 (6 bases). V was clipped by 5 bases and J by 0 bases, with 16 bases between them. CDR3 length equals 16 residues. Germline values: CDR1 MDHEN, CDR2 SYDVKM. Here the CDR3 reads CASSPTGIEANYGYTF. As DNA, the CDR3 is TGTGCCAGCAGTCCCACAGGGATCGAAGCTAACTATGGCTACACCTTC.

The genes are TRBV11-1 and TRBJ2-3; 9 positions match TRBD2. The CDR3 runs to 17 residues. With V trimmed by 0 bases and J by 1 base, 5 bases remained unmatched. CDR1 and CDR2 from the germline V gene are SGHAT and FQDESV (reference sequence). The CDR3 sequence: CASSLAKRLAGTDTQYF. CDR3 nucleotide sequence: TGTGCCAGCAGCTTAGCCAAAAGACTAGCGGGCACAGATACGCAGTATTTT. The full variable domain, with the rest looked up from reference TRBV11-1 and TRBJ2-3, is EAEVAQSPRYKITEKSQAVAFWCDPISGHATLYWYRQILGQGPELLVQFQDESVVDDSQLPKDRFSAERLKGVDSTLKIQPAELGDSAMYLCASSLAKRLAGTDTQYFGPGTRLTVL.

The rearrangement joins TRBV7-8 to TRBJ2-1; 9 nucleotides line up with TRBD1. Germline V CDR1 and CDR2: SGHVS, FQNEAQ. The CDR3 covers 17 residues. V trimming: 0 bases; J trimming: 4 bases; junction bases outside the gene matches: 7. The CDR3 DNA is TGTGCCAGCAGCTTAGCGGTCGGACAGGGGCTGTACAATGAGCAGTTCTTC. Translating it yields CASSLAVGQGLYNEQFF.

The J gene is TRBJ2-5, the V gene TRBV18, with TRBD2 identical over 13 bases. Germline values: CDR1 KGHSH, CDR2 LQKENI. V shed 3 bases and J 5 bases; nucleotides not matched to a gene: 12. The CDR3 is made up of 18 amino acids. CDR3 residues: CASSPPLGTSGNFETQYF. The CDR3 nucleotides read TGTGCCAGCTCACCTCCCTTAGGGACTAGCGGGAACTTTGAGACCCAGTACTTC.